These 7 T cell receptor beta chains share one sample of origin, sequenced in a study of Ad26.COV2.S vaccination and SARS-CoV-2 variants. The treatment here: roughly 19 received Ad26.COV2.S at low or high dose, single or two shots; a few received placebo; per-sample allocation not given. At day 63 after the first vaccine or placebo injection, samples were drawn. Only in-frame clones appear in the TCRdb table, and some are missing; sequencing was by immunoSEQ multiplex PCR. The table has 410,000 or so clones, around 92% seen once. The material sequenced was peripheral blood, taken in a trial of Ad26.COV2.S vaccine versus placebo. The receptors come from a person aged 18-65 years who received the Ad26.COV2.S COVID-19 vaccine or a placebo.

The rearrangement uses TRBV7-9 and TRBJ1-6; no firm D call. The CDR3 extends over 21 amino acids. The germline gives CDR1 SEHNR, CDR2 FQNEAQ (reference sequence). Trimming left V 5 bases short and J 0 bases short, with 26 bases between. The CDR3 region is CASSNATPDWGDASYNSPLHF. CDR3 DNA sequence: TGTGCCAGCAGCAACGCTACCCCAGACTGGGGAGATGCCTCCTATAATTCACCCCTCCACTTT.

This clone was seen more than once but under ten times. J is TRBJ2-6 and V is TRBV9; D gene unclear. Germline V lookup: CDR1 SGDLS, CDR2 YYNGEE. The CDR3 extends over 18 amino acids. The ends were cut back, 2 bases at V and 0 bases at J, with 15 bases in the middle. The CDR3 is CASSVSPTPSSGANVLTF. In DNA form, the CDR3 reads TGTGCCAGCAGCGTTTCCCCCACCCCTAGCTCTGGGGCCAACGTCCTGACTTTC.

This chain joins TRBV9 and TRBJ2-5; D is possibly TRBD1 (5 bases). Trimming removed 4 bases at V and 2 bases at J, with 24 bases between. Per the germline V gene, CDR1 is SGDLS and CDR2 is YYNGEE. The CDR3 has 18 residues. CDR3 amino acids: CASSPPAMWGPAQETQYF. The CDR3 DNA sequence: TGTGCCAGCAGCCCCCCGGCCATGTGGGGCCCGGCACAAGAGACCCAGTACTTC. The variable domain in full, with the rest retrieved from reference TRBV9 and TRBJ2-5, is DSGVTQTPKHLITATGQRVTLRCSPRSGDLSVYWYQQSLDQGLQFLIQYYNGEERAKGNILERFSAQQFPDLHSELNLSSLELGDSALYFCASSPPAMWGPAQETQYFGPGTRLLVL.

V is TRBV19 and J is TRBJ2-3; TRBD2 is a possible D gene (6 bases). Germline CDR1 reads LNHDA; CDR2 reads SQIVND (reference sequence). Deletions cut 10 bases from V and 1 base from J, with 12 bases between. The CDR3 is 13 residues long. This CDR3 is CATSWRGTDTQYF. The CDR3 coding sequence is TGTGCCACCAGTTGGAGGGGCACAGATACGCAGTATTTT.

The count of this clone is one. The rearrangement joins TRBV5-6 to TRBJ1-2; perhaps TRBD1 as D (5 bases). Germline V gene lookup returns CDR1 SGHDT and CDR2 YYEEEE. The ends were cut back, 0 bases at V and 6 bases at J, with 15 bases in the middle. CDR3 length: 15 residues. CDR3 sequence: CASSLAPGRDDGYTF. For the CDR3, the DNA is TGTGCCAGCAGCTTGGCCCCAGGGAGGGATGATGGCTACACCTTC. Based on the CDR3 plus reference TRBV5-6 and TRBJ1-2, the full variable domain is DAGVTQSPTHLIKTRGQQVTLRCSPKSGHDTVSWYQQALGQGPQFIFQYYEEEERQRGNFPDRFSGHQFPNYSSELNVNALLLGDSALYLCASSLAPGRDDGYTFGSGTRLTVV.

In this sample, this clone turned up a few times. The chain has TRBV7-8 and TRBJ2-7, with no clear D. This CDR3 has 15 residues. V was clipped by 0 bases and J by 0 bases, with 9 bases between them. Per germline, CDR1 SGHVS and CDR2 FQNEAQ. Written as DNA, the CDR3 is TGTGCCAGCAGCTTAGCGGGTATTCGCTCCTACGAGCAGTACTTC. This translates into CASSLAGIRSYEQYF.

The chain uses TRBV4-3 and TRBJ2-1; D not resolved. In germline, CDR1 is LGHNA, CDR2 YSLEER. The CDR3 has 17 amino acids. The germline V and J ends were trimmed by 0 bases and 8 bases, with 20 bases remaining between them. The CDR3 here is CASSQDESSQYAHEQFF. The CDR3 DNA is TGCGCCAGCAGCCAAGATGAGTCAAGCCAATACGCACATGAGCAGTTCTTC.